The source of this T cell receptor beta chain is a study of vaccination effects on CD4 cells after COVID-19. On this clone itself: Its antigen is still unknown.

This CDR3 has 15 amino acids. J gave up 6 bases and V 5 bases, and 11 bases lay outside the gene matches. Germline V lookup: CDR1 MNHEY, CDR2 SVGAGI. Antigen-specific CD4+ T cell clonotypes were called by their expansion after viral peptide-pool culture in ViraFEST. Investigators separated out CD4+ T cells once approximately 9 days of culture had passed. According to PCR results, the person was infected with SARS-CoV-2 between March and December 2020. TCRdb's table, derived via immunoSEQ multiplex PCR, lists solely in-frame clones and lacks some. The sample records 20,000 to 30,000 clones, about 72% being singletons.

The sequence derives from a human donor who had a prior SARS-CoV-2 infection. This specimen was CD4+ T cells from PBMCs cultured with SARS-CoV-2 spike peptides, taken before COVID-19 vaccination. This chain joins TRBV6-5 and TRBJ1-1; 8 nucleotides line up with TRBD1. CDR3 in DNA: TGTGCCAGCAGTACGCGTGGACAGGGCCGGCCTGAAGCTTTCTTT. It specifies CASSTRGQGRPEAFF.